This T cell receptor (beta chain) was found in a study of cytomegalovirus exposure and HLA in healthy donors. General study findings and limits: Altogether, some 160 TCR beta chains were recorded as cytomegalovirus-associated. A subsequent analysis found that TCR clusters from the first cohort also tended to co-occur in the 90 to 150 validation repertoires, with 90% to 95% of cluster scores above 0.

Profiled with immunoSEQ multiplex PCR; TCRdb holds only in-frame clones, not every one. Among around 120,000 clones, around nine tenths were seen once, and the ten largest hold approximately 2%. As regards this clone: Antigen specificity is unknown.

This CDR3 spans 15 amino acids. Germline V gene sequence: CDR1 SGDLS, CDR2 YYNGEE. V gave up 2 bases and J gave up 2 bases, with 14 bases separating them. This clonotype was sampled from a woman aged 18-29 years in good health and CMV-seronegative. The specimen was PBMCs. V usage is TRBV9 and J usage is TRBJ2-7, with D perhaps matching TRBD1 (6 bases). The CDR3: CASSVGTLGTYEQYF. The DNA for the CDR3 is TGTGCCAGCAGCGTTGGGACACTAGGAACCTACGAGCAGTACTTC.